These 20 T cell receptor beta chains were sequenced from one sample in a study of T cells after yellow fever vaccination. TCRdb used MiXCR to reprocess the 5' RACE reads, holding one entry per CDR3 protein. The top ten clones hold about 15% of a sample with hundreds of thousands of distinct CDR3 sequences, around an eighth of them seen once. The source material was PBMCs, sampled on the day of the yellow fever booster vaccination. Every receptor here comes from a young man who received the YFV17D yellow fever vaccine.

This clonotype has more than one count but fewer than ten. The chain uses TRBV27 and TRBJ1-6; the D is unclear. V was shortened by 7 bases and J by 0 bases, with 7 bases between the two germline ends. CDR1 is MNHEY and CDR2 is SMNVEV in the germline V gene (reference sequence). The CDR3 sequence is 14 residues long. The CDR3 region is CASKSDSYNSPLHF. For the CDR3, the DNA is TGTGCCAGCAAGTCAGACTCCTATAATTCACCCCTCCACTTT.

This clonotype was recorded a few times. This chain joins TRBV7-2 and TRBJ2-4; no definite D call. This CDR3 has 13 residues. Germline lookup yields CDR1 SGHTA and CDR2 FQGNSA. The V end lost 1 base, the J end lost 8 bases, and 9 bases lay between the germline ends. CDR3 sequence reads: CASSLGRGDIQYF. The CDR3 DNA is TGTGCCAGCAGCTTAGGGCGAGGAGACATTCAGTACTTC.

The V gene is TRBV6-2 or TRBV6-3, the J gene TRBJ2-1; 11 positions match TRBD2. The CDR3 runs 17 residues. The ends lost 1 base at V and 3 bases at J; junction bases unmatched: 5. Per the germline V gene, CDR1 is MNHEY and CDR2 is SVGEGT. CDR3 DNA: TGTGCCAGCAGTTACTTCGGACTAGCGGGCAACTACAATGAGCAGTTCTTC. This encodes CASSYFGLAGNYNEQFF.

V is TRBV7-6 and J is TRBJ2-1; no clear D gene. The CDR3 has 14 amino acids. CDR1 and CDR2 from the germline V gene are SGHVS and FNYEAQ. V lost 0 bases and J 7 bases, leaving 10 bases between the germline ends. CDR3 nucleotide sequence: TGTGCCAGCAGCTTAGCGCCCGGGTCGAATGAGCAGTTCTTC. Translating it yields CASSLAPGSNEQFF. Combining the CDR3 with reference TRBV7-6 and TRBJ2-1 gives the whole variable domain GAGVSQSPRYKVTKRGQDVALRCDPISGHVSLYWYRQALGQGPEFLTYFNYEAQQDKSGLPNDRFSAERPEGSISTLTIQRTEQRDSAMYRCASSLAPGSNEQFFGPGTRLTVL.

This chain joins TRBV5-1 and TRBJ2-7; D remains ambiguous. The germline V and J ends were trimmed by 0 bases and 0 bases, with 7 bases remaining between them. The CDR3 runs 14 residues. Germline CDR1 reads SGHRS; CDR2 reads YFSETQ. In DNA form, the CDR3 reads TGCGCCAGCAGCTTGGATATACCCTCCTACGAGCAGTACTTC. Encoded protein: CASSLDIPSYEQYF. The full variable domain, its missing parts supplied by reference TRBV5-1 and TRBJ2-7, is KAGVTQTPRYLIKTRGQQVTLSCSPISGHRSVSWYQQTPGQGLQFLFEYFSETQRNKGNFPGRFSGRQFSNSRSEMNVSTLELGDSALYLCASSLDIPSYEQYFGPGTRLTVT.

This clonotype was observed a few times. The chain recombines TRBV19 with TRBJ2-7; D is possibly TRBD1 (5 bases). The V end was cut by 1 base, the J end by 3 bases, with 10 bases between. Germline V gene lookup returns CDR1 LNHDA and CDR2 SQIVND (reference sequence). The CDR3 extends over 14 amino acids. CDR3 sequence reads: CASSIGQLDYEQYF. The DNA for the CDR3 is TGTGCCAGTAGTATAGGACAGCTGGACTACGAGCAGTACTTC. Looking up the rest from reference TRBV19 and TRBJ2-7 gives the full variable domain: DGGITQSPKYLFRKEGQNVTLSCEQNLNHDAMYWYRQDPGQGLRLIYYSQIVNDFQKGDIAEGYSVSREKKESFPLTVTSAQKNPTAFYLCASSIGQLDYEQYFGPGTRLTVT.

The chain combines TRBV6-1 with TRBJ2-4, with 10 nucleotides matching TRBD1. V trimming: 4 bases; J trimming: 8 bases; junction bases outside the gene matches: 8. CDR1 is MNHNS, CDR2 SASEGT, per germline. The length of the CDR3 is 15 residues. The CDR3 bases are TGTGCCAGCAGTGTAAGACAGGGGGCAATGGACATTCAGTACTTC. Amino acids: CASSVRQGAMDIQYF.

This clonotype was observed a few times. The chain recombines TRBV9 with TRBJ2-1; tentative D call: TRBD2 (6 bases). Between the trimmed V and J ends, which lost 0 bases and 0 bases, there was a span of 13 bases. CDR1 and CDR2 (germline): SGDLS, YYNGEE. The CDR3 contains 17 residues. The CDR3 DNA follows: TGTGCCAGCAGCGTAGGGGACTCTGGTAGCTCCTACAATGAGCAGTTCTTC. It yields the protein CASSVGDSGSSYNEQFF.

The chain couples TRBV9 to TRBJ2-5; 12 positions match TRBD2. Germline CDR1 and CDR2: SGDLS and YYNGEE. CDR3 length equals 17 residues. Trimming took 5 bases from V and 5 from J; bases not matched to a gene: 13. The CDR3 DNA follows: TGTGCCAGCAGTCACGGCCCTAGCGGGAGGGCCTTGGAGACCCAGTACTTC. The encoded protein is CASSHGPSGRALETQYF.

This rearrangement joins TRBV20-1 to TRBJ2-1; maybe TRBD2 (6 bases). Germline V lookup: CDR1 DFQATT, CDR2 SNEGSKA (reference sequence). The CDR3 has 16 residues. Trimming pared 0 bases from V and 3 bases from J, leaving 15 bases between. Written as DNA, the CDR3 is TGCAGTGCTAGAGATTCCGCTGGAGGGGTCTACAATGAGCAGTTCTTC. Residues: CSARDSAGGVYNEQFF.

This clonotype was observed a few times. The J gene is TRBJ2-1, the V gene TRBV10-1; TRBD2 might be the D (5 bases). The V gene's germline CDR1 is WNHNN and CDR2 SYGVQD (reference sequence). The V gene lost 8 bases and the J gene lost 9 bases, with 14 bases spanning the gap. This CDR3 has 12 amino acids. CDR3 sequence (DNA): TGCGCCAGCGCCGGGGAGAGTTTTGAGCAGTTCTTC. This sequence encodes CASAGESFEQFF.

This clonotype has a handful of counts. The chain uses TRBV3-1 and TRBJ2-5; D remains unclear. CDR3 length: 12 amino acids. The germline V gene encodes CDR1 LGHDT and CDR2 YNNKEL (reference sequence). Trimming removed 1 base at V and 5 bases at J, with 5 bases between. The CDR3 sequence: CASSQASETQYF. In nucleotides, the CDR3 is TGTGCCAGCAGCCAAGCCTCGGAGACCCAGTACTTC.

In this sample, this clonotype turned up many times. J is TRBJ2-5 and V is TRBV5-6; the D gene is possibly TRBD1 (6 bases). V lost 6 bases to trimming and J lost 1 base, with 16 bases between them. Germline V lookup: CDR1 SGHDT, CDR2 YYEEEE. This CDR3 contains 15 residues. For the CDR3, the DNA is TGTGCCAGCACCAACCCAGGGGCAGGCCAAGAGACCCAGTACTTC. Translated: CASTNPGAGQETQYF.

This clonotype showed up many times. The chain employs TRBV4-2 and TRBJ2-7, with 10 positions matching TRBD2. Looked up from germline, CDR1 is LGHNA and CDR2 is YNFKEQ. The CDR3 consists of 15 residues. V trimming: 4 bases; J trimming: 3 bases; junction bases outside the gene matches: 6. The CDR3 reads CASSRGLAEYYEQYF. CDR3 sequence (DNA): TGTGCCAGCAGCCGAGGACTAGCGGAATACTACGAGCAGTACTTC.

This clonotype was seen a few times. The chain has TRBV4-3 and TRBJ2-6; D possibly uses TRBD1 or TRBD2 (5 bases each). The germline V gene encodes CDR1 LGHNA and CDR2 YSLEER. V was cut by 0 bases and J by 2 bases, with 11 bases left in between. This CDR3 contains 17 residues. The CDR3 coding sequence is TGCGCCAGCAGCCAAGAAGGGCGAGGGGCTGGGGCCAACGTCCTGACTTTC. It codes for CASSQEGRGAGANVLTF.

In its sample, this clonotype was seen many times. This chain connects TRBV29-1 to TRBJ2-5; D uncertain. The V end was cut by 5 bases, the J end by 4 bases, with 5 bases between. Germline CDR1 SQVTM, CDR2 ANQGSEA. The CDR3 is made up of 10 amino acids. CDR3 nucleotide sequence: TGCAGCGTTAAGGGAGAGACCCAGTACTTC. Its translation: CSVKGETQYF.

V usage is TRBV4-2 and J usage is TRBJ2-5, with D tentatively TRBD1 (6 bases). Germline CDR1 is LGHNA and CDR2 is YNFKEQ. Trimming left V 3 bases short and J 4 bases short, with 12 bases between. This CDR3 comprises 14 residues. In DNA form, the CDR3 reads TGTGCCAGCAGCCAGGCCACAGGGTTAGAGACCCAGTACTTC. Translation: CASSQATGLETQYF.

This clonotype was found a few times. V gene TRBV5-3 combines with J gene TRBJ1-1, with 7 bases identical to TRBD1. TRBV5-3 is an ORF, and what it does is uncertain. The CDR3 loop spans 14 amino acids. The trim removed 2 bases at V and 6 bases at J, leaving 7 bases unmatched. CDR3 amino acids: CARSFYRGSSEAFF. CDR3 sequence (DNA): TGTGCCAGAAGCTTCTACAGGGGATCTTCTGAAGCTTTCTTT.

V and J are TRBV5-1 and TRBJ2-3; 8 bases are a match to TRBD2. Germline CDR1 SGHRS, CDR2 YFSETQ. J gave up 4 bases and V 7 bases, and 11 bases lay outside the gene matches. This CDR3 region has 15 residues. CDR3 amino acids: CASQPRSGSADTQYF. CDR3 DNA sequence: TGCGCCAGCCAACCGCGGAGCGGGAGTGCAGATACGCAGTATTTT.

This clonotype was detected a few times. The chain couples TRBV6-2 or TRBV6-3 to TRBJ1-6; D unclear. The CDR3 is made up of 11 amino acids. V shed 6 bases and J shed 13 bases, with 10 bases lying between them. In germline, CDR1 is MNHEY, CDR2 SVGEGT. CDR3 sequence reads: CASSSGVPLHF. As DNA, the CDR3 is TGTGCCAGCAGCTCCGGGGTTCCCCTCCACTTT.